This is a list of T cell receptor beta chains from one sample in a study of T cells in Graves' hyperthyroidism and ophthalmopathy. MiXCR was run by TCRdb on the multiplex PCR reads, yielding one entry per CDR3 protein. Of about 500,000 distinct CDR3 sequences in the sample, roughly 15% were seen once. The sample was blood. These TCRs come from a woman in her 30s with Graves' ophthalmopathy. Each CDR3 is given with its conserved first and last residue. Fields, in order: J gene, D gene, V gene, clone size, CDR3 DNA, CDR3 protein. The D gene is left open where the match is weak. Not all rows give a size; the values are once, few, many and, for expanded clones, a class.

>TRBJ2-7|TRBD1|TRBV6-2/TRBV6-3|NA
TGTGCCAGCAGTCGCCGACAGGGCCACGAGCAGTACTTC
CASSRRQGHEQYF
>TRBJ1-2|NA|TRBV11-3|many
TGTGCCAGCAGCTTAGAAGCCCCCTATGGCTACACCTTC
CASSLEAPYGYTF
>TRBJ1-1|NA|TRBV20-1|many
TGCAGAACCGACATGAACACTGAAGCTTTCTTT
CRTDMNTEAFF
>TRBJ2-3|TRBD2|TRBV20-1|many
TGCAGTGCTAGTGAACAAACCAGCGGGAGGGCAGCAGATACGCAGTATTTT
CSASEQTSGRAADTQYF
>TRBJ2-1|TRBD2|TRBV7-2|NA
TGTGCCAGCAGCGCTGGACTAGCGGGGGACAATGAGCAGCTCTTC
CASSAGLAGDNEQLF
>TRBJ2-7|NA|TRBV5-1|many
TGCGCCAGCAGCCCCGGGGTGGGAGTAATCTACGAGCAGTACTTC
CASSPGVGVIYEQYF
>TRBJ2-1|NA|TRBV6-2/TRBV6-3|NA
TGTGCCAGCAGTTACTCCGCGACTAGACTCTCTGAGCAGTTCTTC
CASSYSATRLSEQFF
>TRBJ2-3|NA|TRBV20-1|NA
TGCAGTGCTAGAGATCCCGCACGGAGCACAGATACGCAGTATTTT
CSARDPARSTDTQYF
>TRBJ2-2|NA|TRBV20-1|NA
TGCAGTGCTAGTTCGTATCACAGAGGTTGGGCGAACACCGGGGAGCTGTTTTTT
CSASSYHRGWANTGELFF
>TRBJ2-7|NA|TRBV12-3/TRBV12-4|NA
TGTGCCAGCAGCTCACGGGACACCTCCTACGAGCAGTACTTC
CASSSRDTSYEQYF
>TRBJ2-1|NA|TRBV10-1|NA
TGCGCCAGCAGTGAGTCGGCCAGCCGTCCTGGGGATGAGCAGTTCTTC
CASSESASRPGDEQFF
>TRBJ2-7|NA|TRBV28|many
TGTGCCAGCAGAACCGGAACCTACGAGCAGTACTTC
CASRTGTYEQYF
>TRBJ2-2|TRBD1|TRBV15|NA
TGTGCCACCAGCATGGGGACAGGGATGACCGGGGAGCTGTTTTTT
CATSMGTGMTGELFF
>TRBJ2-7|TRBD2|TRBV4-3|NA
TGCGCCAGCAGCCAACAATCTAGCGGGAGGGCCTCACACGAGCAGTACTTC
CASSQQSSGRASHEQYF
>TRBJ2-3|NA|TRBV10-3|NA
TGTGCCATCAGTGAGTCCCAGGGATCAGATACGCAGTATTTT
CAISESQGSDTQYF
>TRBJ2-6|NA|TRBV7-8|few
TGTGCCAGCAACCCCCTGGGGGGTCAAGTAACTGGGGCCAACGTCCTGACTTTC
CASNPLGGQVTGANVLTF
>TRBJ1-5|NA|TRBV28|NA
TGTGCCAGCAGTTTGGACAGTTGGGGCAATCAGCCCCAGCATTTT
CASSLDSWGNQPQHF
>TRBJ2-7|NA|TRBV10-3|NA
TGTGCCATCAGCGGGGAGACAGATCTCCGTACCGAGCAGTACTTC
CAISGETDLRTEQYF
>TRBJ2-3|TRBD2|TRBV20-1|many
TGCAGTGCACCTAGCGGGATAGTCACAGATACGCAGTATTTT
CSAPSGIVTDTQYF
>TRBJ1-1|NA|TRBV6-2/TRBV6-3|few
TGTGCAATCAAGCAGGGGTTCACTGAAGCTTTCTTT
CAIKQGFTEAFF
>TRBJ2-7|NA|TRBV28|many
TGTGCCAGCAGTTTAGTCTGGGACCACGAGCAGTACTTC
CASSLVWDHEQYF
>TRBJ2-7|NA|TRBV28|few
TGTGCCAGCACCCTCCGGGCATTCAGCTCCTACGAGCAGTACTTC
CASTLRAFSSYEQYF
>TRBJ2-1|NA|TRBV20-1|NA
TGCAGTGCTAGAGATATGGGACGGGGCCAGCGGGCTGCCCATGAGCAGTTCTTC
CSARDMGRGQRAAHEQFF